This entry is about one T cell receptor (beta chain). In the PCR, 60 Vbeta and 13 Jbeta primers were used. Profiling relied on immunoSEQ multiplex PCR, and the TCRdb table lists in-frame clones only, not all of them. The sample records under 200,000 clones, about 72% being singletons. This sample was included in a study of cytomegalovirus exposure and HLA in healthy donors. CDR1 and CDR2 from the germline V gene are MNHNY and SVGAGI (reference sequence). The V segment lost 6 bases and the J segment 3 bases; nucleotides outside the gene matches: 11. There are 15 residues in the CDR3. The clonotype was recovered from a girl under 18 in good health and CMV-seronegative. The chain has TRBV6-6 and TRBJ2-7; 7 bases are shared with TRBD2. The sample was PBMCs. CDR3 amino acids: CASRGGQGGHYEQYF. CDR3 DNA sequence: TGTGCCAGCAGGGGTGGGCAGGGAGGGCACTACGAGCAGTACTTC.